The sequence of this T cell receptor beta chain was determined in a study of blood T cell repertoires in COVID-19. As for the study in general: Samples of COVID-19 (acute and convalescent) were obtained from the United States, Italy and Spain. T cells, B-cell-depleted T cells, or PBMCs supplied cDNA or gDNA.

As handled by the study authors: Reference gene primer amplification in the assay estimated nucleated cell counts. The data were produced by immunoSEQ multiplex PCR, yet TCRdb's version contains in-frame clones alone and is incomplete. That table supplies the V and J calls and clone size; D and trimming were determined from the DNA. This repertoire shows about 150,000 clones, about 88% found once; its top ten account for roughly 2%. This CDR3 spans 16 amino acids. Trimming cost V 4 bases and J 0 bases, with 13 bases left between them. Per the germline V gene, CDR1 is SGHAT and CDR2 is FQNNGV. This clone was detected only once.

Sequenced material: peripheral blood. The gene calls are TRBV11-2 and TRBJ2-1; D perhaps matches TRBD1 (6 bases). The TCR sequence derives from a man aged 50 or older who had recovered from COVID-19. CDR3 region: CASSSRGSASYNEQFF. Here the CDR3 DNA reads TGTGCCAGCAGCTCCAGGGGATCCGCCTCCTACAATGAGCAGTTCTTC.